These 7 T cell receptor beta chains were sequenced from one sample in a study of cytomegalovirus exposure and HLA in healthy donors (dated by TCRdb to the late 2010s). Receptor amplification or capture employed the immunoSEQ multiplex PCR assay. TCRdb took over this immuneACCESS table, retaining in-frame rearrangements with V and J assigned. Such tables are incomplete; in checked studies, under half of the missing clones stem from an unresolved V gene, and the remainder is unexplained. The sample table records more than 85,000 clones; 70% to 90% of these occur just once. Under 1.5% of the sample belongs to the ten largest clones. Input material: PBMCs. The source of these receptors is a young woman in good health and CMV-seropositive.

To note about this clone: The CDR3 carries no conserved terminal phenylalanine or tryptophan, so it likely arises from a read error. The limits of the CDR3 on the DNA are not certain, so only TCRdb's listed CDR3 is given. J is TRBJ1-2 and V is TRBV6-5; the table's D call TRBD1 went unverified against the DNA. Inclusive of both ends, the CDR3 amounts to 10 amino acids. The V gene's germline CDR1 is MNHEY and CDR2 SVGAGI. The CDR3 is CASSYSVSGK.

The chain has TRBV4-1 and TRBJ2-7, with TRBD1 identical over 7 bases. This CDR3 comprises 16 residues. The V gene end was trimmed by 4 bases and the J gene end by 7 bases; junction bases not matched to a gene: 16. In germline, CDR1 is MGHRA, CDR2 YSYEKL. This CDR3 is CASSLRTGQAPGEQYF. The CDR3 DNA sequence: TGCGCCAGCAGCCTACGGACTGGACAGGCCCCTGGGGAGCAGTACTTC.

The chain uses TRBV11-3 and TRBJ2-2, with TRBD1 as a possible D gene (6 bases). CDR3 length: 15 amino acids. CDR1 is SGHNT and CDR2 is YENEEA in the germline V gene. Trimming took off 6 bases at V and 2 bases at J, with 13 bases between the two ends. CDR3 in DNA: TGTGCCAGCAGAGCACAGGGCTTTAACACCGGGGAGCTGTTTTTT. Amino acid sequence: CASRAQGFNTGELFF.

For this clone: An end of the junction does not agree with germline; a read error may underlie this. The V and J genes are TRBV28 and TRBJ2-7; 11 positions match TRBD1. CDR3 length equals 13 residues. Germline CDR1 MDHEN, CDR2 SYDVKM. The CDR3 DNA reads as TGTGCCAGCAGTTTGGACAGGGGGCGGGTCGAGGACTTC. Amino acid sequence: CASSLDRGRVEDF. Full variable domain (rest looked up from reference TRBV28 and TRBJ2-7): DVKVTQSSRYLVKRTGEKVFLECVQDMDHENMFWYRQDPGLGLRLIYFSYDVKMKEKGDIPEGYSVSREKKERFSLILESASTNQTSMYLCASSLDRGRVEDFGPGTRLTVT.

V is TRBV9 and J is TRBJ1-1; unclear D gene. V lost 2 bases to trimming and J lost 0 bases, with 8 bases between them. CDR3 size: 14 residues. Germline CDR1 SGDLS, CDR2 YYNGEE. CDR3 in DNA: TGTGCCAGCAGCGTGGCGGGTTTGAACACTGAAGCTTTCTTT. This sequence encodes CASSVAGLNTEAFF.

CDR3 sequence reads: CASSFTTGGAETQYF. CDR3 sequence (DNA): TGTGCCAGCAGCTTTACGACAGGGGGAGCGGAGACCCAGTACTTC. The chain couples TRBV7-2 to TRBJ2-5; 9 nucleotides line up with TRBD1. V shed 3 bases and J 5 bases; nucleotides not matched to a gene: 7. Germline CDR1 is SGHTA and CDR2 is FQGNSA. CDR3 length: 15 residues.

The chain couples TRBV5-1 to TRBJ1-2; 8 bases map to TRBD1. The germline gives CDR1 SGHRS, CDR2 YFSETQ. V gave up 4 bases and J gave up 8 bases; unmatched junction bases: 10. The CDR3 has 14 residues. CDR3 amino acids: CASSTGQGFGGYTF. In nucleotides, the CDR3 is TGCGCCAGCAGCACCGGACAGGGCTTTGGGGGCTACACCTTC.